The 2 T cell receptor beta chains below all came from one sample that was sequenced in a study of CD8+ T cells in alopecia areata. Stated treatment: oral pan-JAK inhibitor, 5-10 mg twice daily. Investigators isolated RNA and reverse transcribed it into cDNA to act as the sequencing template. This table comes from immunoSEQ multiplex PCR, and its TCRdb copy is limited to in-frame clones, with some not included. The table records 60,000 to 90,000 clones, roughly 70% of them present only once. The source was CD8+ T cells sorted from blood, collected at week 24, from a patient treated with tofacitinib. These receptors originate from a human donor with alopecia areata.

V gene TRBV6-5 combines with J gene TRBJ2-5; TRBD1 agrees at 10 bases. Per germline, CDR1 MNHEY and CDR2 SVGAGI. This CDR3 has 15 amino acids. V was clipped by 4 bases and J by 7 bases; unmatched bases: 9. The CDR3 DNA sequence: TGTGCCAGCAGTTCCGGGACAGGGGTGACGGGGACCCAGTACTTC. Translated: CASSSGTGVTGTQYF.

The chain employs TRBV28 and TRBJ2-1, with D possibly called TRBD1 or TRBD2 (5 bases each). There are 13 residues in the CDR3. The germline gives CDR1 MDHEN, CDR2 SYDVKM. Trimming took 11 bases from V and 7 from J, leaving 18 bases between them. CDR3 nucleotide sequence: TGTGCCTCTTCTGGGCAGGGCGGGAATGAGCAGTTCTTC. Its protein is CASSGQGGNEQFF.